The source of this TCR beta chain is a study of blood T cell repertoires in COVID-19. Background on the study: Sample material is recorded as cDNA or gDNA derived from T cells, B-cell-depleted T cells, or PBMCs.

The CDR3 has 15 residues. In germline, CDR1 is LNHDA, CDR2 SQIVND (reference sequence). V dropped 7 bases and J dropped 2; count of bases not matched to a gene: 5. In the original analysis: It was from reference gene primer amplification that nucleated cell counts were estimated. Clones were sequenced by immunoSEQ multiplex PCR, and TCRdb holds only the in-frame ones, with some missing. The V and J calls and clone size were taken over from that table, and D and trimming were inferred from the DNA. This sample has around 230,000 clones, with 83% found just once. The receptor's source is a middle-aged woman with active or convalescent COVID-19. V is TRBV19 and J is TRBJ2-2; TRBD1 matches at 9 bases. Sequenced input: peripheral blood. In DNA form, the CDR3 reads TGTGCCAGTAAGAGGGACAGGGATAACACCGGGGAGCTGTTTTTT. As protein: CASKRDRDNTGELFF.